The subject of this entry is one T cell receptor beta chain. This sample was included in a study of cytomegalovirus exposure and HLA in healthy donors. The protocol was immunoSEQ multiplex PCR, while the TCRdb copy is restricted to in-frame clones and leaves out a portion. The sample lists fewer than 120,000 clones; roughly 89% were seen once. CDR1 MDHEN and CDR2 SYDVKM come from the germline V gene. V was cut by 5 bases and J by 2 bases, with 13 bases left in between. The CDR3 sequence is 14 residues long. The clonotype originates from a woman younger than 30 in good health and CMV-seronegative. Material: PBMCs. The chain recombines TRBV28 with TRBJ2-7, with D perhaps TRBD1 (6 bases). CDR3 sequence: CASSPRDTPYEQYF. The CDR3 nucleotides are TGTGCCAGCAGTCCCCGGGACACCCCCTACGAGCAGTACTTC. The whole variable domain, filled in from reference TRBV28 and TRBJ2-7, reads DVKVTQSSRYLVKRTGEKVFLECVQDMDHENMFWYRQDPGLGLRLIYFSYDVKMKEKGDIPEGYSVSREKKERFSLILESASTNQTSMYLCASSPRDTPYEQYFGPGTRLTVT.